These T cell receptor beta chains were read from a single sample in a study of human T cells and chemical hapten exposure. TCRdb re-called the RACE reads with MiXCR, one entry per CDR3 protein. The sample lists around 350,000 distinct CDR3 sequences; about 5% were seen once. Sample: whole blood, taken in connection with sensitization to the hapten diphenylcyclopropenone (DPC). These receptors were obtained from a woman under 30 with alopecia areata. Some clones in this sample may be carry-over from other donors' samples. Each CDR3 is given without its conserved first and last residue. Each record gives: V gene, J gene, CDR3 protein.

v_gene: TRBV4-1
j_gene: TRBJ2-1
CDR3aa: ASSQVFEYNEQF

v_gene: TRBV2
j_gene: TRBJ2-2
CDR3aa: ASAPTGNTGELF

v_gene: TRBV29-1
j_gene: TRBJ2-7
CDR3aa: SVESGAHEQY

v_gene: TRBV11-2
j_gene: TRBJ2-1
CDR3aa: ASSTYRMGYNEQF

v_gene: TRBV15
j_gene: TRBJ2-7
CDR3aa: ATSRDSGASGGE

v_gene: TRBV4-1
j_gene: TRBJ2-3
CDR3aa: ASSQGTGGRTDTQY

v_gene: TRBV6-2/TRBV6-3
j_gene: TRBJ2-3
CDR3aa: ARFVAGASTDTQY

v_gene: TRBV7-9
j_gene: TRBJ2-1
CDR3aa: ASSLVRSPEQF

v_gene: TRBV20-1
j_gene: TRBJ2-5
CDR3aa: SARVPAARQGFETQY

v_gene: TRBV15
j_gene: TRBJ1-2
CDR3aa: ATSRGTGIAGYT

v_gene: TRBV20-1
j_gene: TRBJ2-7
CDR3aa: SAKGRGATYEQY

v_gene: TRBV12-3/TRBV12-4
j_gene: TRBJ1-1
CDR3aa: ASSLRAGNTEAF

v_gene: TRBV6-4
j_gene: TRBJ2-7
CDR3aa: ARKTHYWDRSYEQY

v_gene: TRBV5-1
j_gene: TRBJ1-1
CDR3aa: ASSLEGRANTEAF

v_gene: TRBV5-1
j_gene: TRBJ2-4
CDR3aa: ASSLNGGNLGIQY

v_gene: TRBV20-1
j_gene: TRBJ2-1
CDR3aa: SAINPGQGSYNEQF

v_gene: TRBV6-5
j_gene: TRBJ2-6
CDR3aa: ASSYWELLSGANVLT

v_gene: TRBV4-1
j_gene: TRBJ2-1
CDR3aa: ASSQAAGQPYNEQF

v_gene: TRBV6-5
j_gene: TRBJ2-3
CDR3aa: ASSRGGPTDTQY

v_gene: TRBV7-9
j_gene: TRBJ1-6
CDR3aa: ASSLTPADNSPLH

v_gene: TRBV10-3
j_gene: TRBJ2-7
CDR3aa: AIRAGAGDEQY

v_gene: TRBV12-3/TRBV12-4
j_gene: TRBJ2-7
CDR3aa: ASSLEGLPGHEQY

v_gene: TRBV7-2
j_gene: TRBJ1-1
CDR3aa: ASSPEGVEAF

v_gene: TRBV29-1
j_gene: TRBJ1-1
CDR3aa: SVEVLAGTGINTEAF

v_gene: TRBV7-2
j_gene: TRBJ2-6
CDR3aa: ASSLRAPPGAGANVLT

v_gene: TRBV5-1
j_gene: TRBJ2-2
CDR3aa: ASLGDGLAGFNTGELF

v_gene: TRBV6-1
j_gene: TRBJ1-4
CDR3aa: ASSRDFGTVYSATNEKLF

v_gene: TRBV5-1
j_gene: TRBJ1-2
CDR3aa: ASSLGPRQGRYGYT

v_gene: TRBV12-3/TRBV12-4
j_gene: TRBJ1-5
CDR3aa: ASSPGGPQH

v_gene: TRBV9
j_gene: TRBJ2-7
CDR3aa: ASSPSLAGDWDYEQY

v_gene: TRBV18
j_gene: TRBJ2-1
CDR3aa: ASSPPQGTQRYNEQF

v_gene: TRBV20-1
j_gene: TRBJ2-3
CDR3aa: SARALTGEVPDTQY

v_gene: TRBV4-1
j_gene: TRBJ1-1
CDR3aa: ASSQTGGVGTEAF

v_gene: TRBV24-1
j_gene: TRBJ2-3
CDR3aa: ATSFGVNTDTQY

v_gene: TRBV12-3/TRBV12-4
j_gene: TRBJ1-1
CDR3aa: AIQLGGRATEAF

v_gene: TRBV27
j_gene: TRBJ1-5
CDR3aa: ASSLIDRRGPQH

v_gene: TRBV2
j_gene: TRBJ2-3
CDR3aa: ASSELGSGTDTQY

v_gene: TRBV10-3
j_gene: TRBJ2-3
CDR3aa: AISASTGVITDTQY

v_gene: TRBV29-1
j_gene: TRBJ2-3
CDR3aa: SVGTSGYTDTQY

v_gene: TRBV14
j_gene: TRBJ2-7
CDR3aa: ASSQEVGEDEQY

v_gene: TRBV29-1
j_gene: TRBJ1-2
CDR3aa: SVGLGSTTTGYT

v_gene: TRBV27
j_gene: TRBJ2-3
CDR3aa: ASRPFNTDTQY

v_gene: TRBV6-2/TRBV6-3
j_gene: TRBJ2-1
CDR3aa: ASSRMDEQF

v_gene: TRBV14
j_gene: TRBJ1-4
CDR3aa: ASSPYRGRNEKLF

v_gene: TRBV7-3
j_gene: TRBJ2-3
CDR3aa: ASSSLAGVGGTDTQY

v_gene: TRBV12-3/TRBV12-4
j_gene: TRBJ1-6
CDR3aa: ASSLFGTGPLH

v_gene: TRBV6-6
j_gene: TRBJ1-1
CDR3aa: ASSSGGNTEAF

v_gene: TRBV5-1
j_gene: TRBJ2-5
CDR3aa: ASSLSRKETQY

v_gene: TRBV27
j_gene: TRBJ2-3
CDR3aa: ASSLATGASTDTQY

v_gene: TRBV28
j_gene: TRBJ2-1
CDR3aa: ASSSPLGGNEQF

v_gene: TRBV5-1
j_gene: TRBJ1-6
CDR3aa: ASSSGTGRFGSSYNSPLH

v_gene: TRBV4-3
j_gene: TRBJ2-5
CDR3aa: ASSQDRGGAQETQY

v_gene: TRBV28
j_gene: TRBJ1-1
CDR3aa: ASSSLQRNLQGHTEAF